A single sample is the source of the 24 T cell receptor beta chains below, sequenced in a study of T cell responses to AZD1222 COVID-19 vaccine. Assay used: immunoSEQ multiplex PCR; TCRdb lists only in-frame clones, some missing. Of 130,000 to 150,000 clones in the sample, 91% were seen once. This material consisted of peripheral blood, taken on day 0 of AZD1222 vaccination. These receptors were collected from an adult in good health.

The DNA for the CDR3 is TGTGCCAGCAGTTACTCGAGGGACAGGGGTGGCTACACCTTC. This gives the protein CASSYSRDRGGYTF. J is TRBJ1-2 and V is TRBV6-5, with 10 bases lining up with TRBD1. Germline V gives CDR1 MNHEY, CDR2 SVGAGI. V lost 0 bases, J lost 7 bases, and 2 bases stayed unmatched. The CDR3 covers 14 residues.

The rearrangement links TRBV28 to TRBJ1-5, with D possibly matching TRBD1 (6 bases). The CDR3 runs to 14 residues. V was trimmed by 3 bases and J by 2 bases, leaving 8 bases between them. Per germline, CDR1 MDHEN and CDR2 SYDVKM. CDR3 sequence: CASSLAGGNQPQHF. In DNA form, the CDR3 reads TGTGCCAGCAGTTTGGCAGGGGGCAATCAGCCCCAGCATTTT.

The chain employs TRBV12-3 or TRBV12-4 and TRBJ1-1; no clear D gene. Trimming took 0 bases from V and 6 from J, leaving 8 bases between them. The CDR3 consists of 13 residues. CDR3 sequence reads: CASSLAPVPEAFF. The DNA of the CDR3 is TGTGCCAGCAGTTTAGCCCCAGTCCCTGAAGCTTTCTTT.

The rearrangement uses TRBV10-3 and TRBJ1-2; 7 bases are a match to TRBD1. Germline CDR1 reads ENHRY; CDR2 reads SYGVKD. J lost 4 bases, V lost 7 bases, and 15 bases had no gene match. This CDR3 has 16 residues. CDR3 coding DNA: TGTGCCATCACCCCCTTTGTGAGGGACAGACCCTATGGCTACACCTTC. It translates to CAITPFVRDRPYGYTF.

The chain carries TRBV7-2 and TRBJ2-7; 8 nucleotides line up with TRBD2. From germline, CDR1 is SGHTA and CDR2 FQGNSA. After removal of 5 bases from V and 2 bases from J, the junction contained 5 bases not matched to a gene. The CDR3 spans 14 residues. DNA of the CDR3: TGTGCCAGCAGCCAAACGGGGGGGGCCTACGAGCAGTACTTC. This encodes CASSQTGGAYEQYF. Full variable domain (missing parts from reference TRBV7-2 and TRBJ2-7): GAGVSQSPSNKVTEKGKDVELRCDPISGHTALYWYRQSLGQGLEFLIYFQGNSAPDKSGLPSDRFSAERTGGSVSTLTIQRTQQEDSAVYLCASSQTGGAYEQYFGPGTRLTVT.

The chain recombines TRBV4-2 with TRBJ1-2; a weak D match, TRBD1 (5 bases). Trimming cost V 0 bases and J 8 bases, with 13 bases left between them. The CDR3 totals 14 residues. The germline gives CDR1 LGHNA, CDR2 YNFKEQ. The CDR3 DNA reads TGTGCCAGCAGCCAAGATCGGCAGGGTGGGGGCTACACCTTC. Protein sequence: CASSQDRQGGGYTF.

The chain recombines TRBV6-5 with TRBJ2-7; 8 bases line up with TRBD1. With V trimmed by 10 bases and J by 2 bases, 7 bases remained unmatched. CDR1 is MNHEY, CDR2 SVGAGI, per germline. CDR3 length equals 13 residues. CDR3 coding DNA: TGTGCCATACCGGGACAGGTCGCCTACGAGCAGTACTTC. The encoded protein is CAIPGQVAYEQYF.

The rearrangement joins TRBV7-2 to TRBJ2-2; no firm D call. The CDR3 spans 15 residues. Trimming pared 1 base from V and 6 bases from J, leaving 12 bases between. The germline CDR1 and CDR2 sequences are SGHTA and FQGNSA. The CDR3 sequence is CASSLGPVGSGELFF. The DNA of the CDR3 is TGTGCCAGCAGCTTAGGCCCCGTGGGTTCCGGGGAGCTGTTTTTT.

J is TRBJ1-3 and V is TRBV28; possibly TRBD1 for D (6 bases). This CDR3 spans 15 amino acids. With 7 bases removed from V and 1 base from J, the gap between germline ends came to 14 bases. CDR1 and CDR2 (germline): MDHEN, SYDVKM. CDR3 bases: TGTGCCAGCACCACGAGGGGGGGGTCTGGAAACACCATATATTTT. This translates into CASTTRGGSGNTIYF.

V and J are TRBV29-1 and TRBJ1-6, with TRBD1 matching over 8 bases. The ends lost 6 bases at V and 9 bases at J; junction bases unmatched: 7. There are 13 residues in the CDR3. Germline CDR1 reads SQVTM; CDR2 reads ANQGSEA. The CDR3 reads CSVRTGLSSPLHF. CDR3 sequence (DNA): TGCAGCGTAAGGACAGGGCTCAGTTCACCCCTCCACTTT.

Written as DNA, the CDR3 is TGTGCCAGCAGTTTTGTTTGGGGGAAACACGAGCAGTACTTC. Its protein is CASSFVWGKHEQYF. The chain has TRBV27 and TRBJ2-7; D may correspond to TRBD1 or TRBD2 (5 bases each). The V gene lost 3 bases and the J gene lost 5 bases, with 14 bases spanning the gap. CDR3 length: 14 residues. Germline V gene sequence: CDR1 MNHEY, CDR2 SMNVEV (reference sequence).

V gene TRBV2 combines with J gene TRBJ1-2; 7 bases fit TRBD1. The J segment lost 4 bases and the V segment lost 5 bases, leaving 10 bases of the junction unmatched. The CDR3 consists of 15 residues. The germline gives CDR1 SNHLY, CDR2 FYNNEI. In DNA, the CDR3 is TGTGCCAGCAGTCGTGACAGGGAGCTCGCCTATGGCTACACCTTC. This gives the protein CASSRDRELAYGYTF.

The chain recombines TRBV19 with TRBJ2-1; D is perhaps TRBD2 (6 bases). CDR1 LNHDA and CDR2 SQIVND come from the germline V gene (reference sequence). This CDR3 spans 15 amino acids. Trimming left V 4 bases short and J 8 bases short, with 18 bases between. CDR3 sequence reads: CASSSPGLRRDEQFF. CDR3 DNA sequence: TGTGCCAGTAGTAGCCCGGGACTCCGGCGGGATGAGCAGTTCTTC.

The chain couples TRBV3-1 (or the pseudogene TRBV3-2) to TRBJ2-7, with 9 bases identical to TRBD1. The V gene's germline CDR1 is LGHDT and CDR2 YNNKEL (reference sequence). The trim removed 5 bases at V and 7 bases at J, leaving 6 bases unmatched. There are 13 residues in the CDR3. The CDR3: CASSWTGAGEQYF. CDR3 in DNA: TGTGCCAGCAGCTGGACAGGGGCGGGGGAGCAGTACTTC.

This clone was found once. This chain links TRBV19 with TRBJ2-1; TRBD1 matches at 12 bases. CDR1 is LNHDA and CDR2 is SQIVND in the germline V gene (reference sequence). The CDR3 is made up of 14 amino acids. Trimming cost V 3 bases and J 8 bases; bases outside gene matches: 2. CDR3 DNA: TGTGCCAGTAGTATCGGGACAGGGGGCGATGAGCAGTTCTTC. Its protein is CASSIGTGGDEQFF.

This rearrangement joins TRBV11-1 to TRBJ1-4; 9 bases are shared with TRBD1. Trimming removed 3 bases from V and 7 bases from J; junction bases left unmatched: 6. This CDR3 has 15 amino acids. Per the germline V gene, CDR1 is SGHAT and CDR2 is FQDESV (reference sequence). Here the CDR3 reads CASSFTGGVGEKLFF. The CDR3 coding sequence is TGTGCCAGCAGCTTTACAGGGGGCGTCGGTGAAAAACTGTTTTTT.

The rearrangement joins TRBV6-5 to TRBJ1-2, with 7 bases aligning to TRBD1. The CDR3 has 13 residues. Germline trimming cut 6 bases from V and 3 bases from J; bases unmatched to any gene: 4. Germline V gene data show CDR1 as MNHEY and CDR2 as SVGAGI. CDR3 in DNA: TGTGCCAGCAGCAGGACAGGCGACTATGGCTACACCTTC. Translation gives CASSRTGDYGYTF.

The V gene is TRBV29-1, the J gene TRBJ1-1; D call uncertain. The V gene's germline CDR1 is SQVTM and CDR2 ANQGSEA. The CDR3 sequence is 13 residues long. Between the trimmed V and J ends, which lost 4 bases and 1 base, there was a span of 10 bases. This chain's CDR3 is CSVGKGENTEAFF. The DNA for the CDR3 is TGCAGCGTTGGCAAGGGCGAGAACACTGAAGCTTTCTTT.

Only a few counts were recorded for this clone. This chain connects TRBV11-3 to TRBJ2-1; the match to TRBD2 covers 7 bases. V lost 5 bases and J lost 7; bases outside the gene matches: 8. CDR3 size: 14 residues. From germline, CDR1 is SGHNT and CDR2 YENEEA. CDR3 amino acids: CASSPRTSVNEQFF. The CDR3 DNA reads TGTGCCAGCAGCCCACGTACTAGCGTTAATGAGCAGTTCTTC.

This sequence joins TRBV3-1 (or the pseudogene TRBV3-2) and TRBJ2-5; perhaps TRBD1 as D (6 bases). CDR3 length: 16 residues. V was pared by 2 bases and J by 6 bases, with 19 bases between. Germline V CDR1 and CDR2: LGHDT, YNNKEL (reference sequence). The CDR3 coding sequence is TGTGCCAGCAGCCAATTAGGGACACAACTGAGGAAGACCCAGTACTTC. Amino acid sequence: CASSQLGTQLRKTQYF.

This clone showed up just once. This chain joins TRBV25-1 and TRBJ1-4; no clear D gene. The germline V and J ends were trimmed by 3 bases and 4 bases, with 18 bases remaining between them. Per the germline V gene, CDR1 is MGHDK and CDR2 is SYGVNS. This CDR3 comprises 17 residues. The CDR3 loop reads CASSDNSVYPRNEKLFF. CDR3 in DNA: TGTGCCAGCAGTGATAACAGCGTTTACCCCCGTAATGAAAAACTGTTTTTT. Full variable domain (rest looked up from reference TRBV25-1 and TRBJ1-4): EADIYQTPRYLVIGTGKKITLECSQTMGHDKMYWYQQDPGMELHLIHYSYGVNSTEKGDLSSESTVSRIRTEHFPLTLESARPSHTSQYLCASSDNSVYPRNEKLFFGSGTQLSVL.

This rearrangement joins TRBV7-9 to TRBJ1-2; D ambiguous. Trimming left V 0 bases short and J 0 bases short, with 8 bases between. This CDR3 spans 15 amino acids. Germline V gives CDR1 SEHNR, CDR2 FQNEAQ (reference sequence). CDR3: CASSLAGGTNYGYTF. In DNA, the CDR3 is TGTGCCAGCAGCTTAGCGGGCGGTACTAACTATGGCTACACCTTC.

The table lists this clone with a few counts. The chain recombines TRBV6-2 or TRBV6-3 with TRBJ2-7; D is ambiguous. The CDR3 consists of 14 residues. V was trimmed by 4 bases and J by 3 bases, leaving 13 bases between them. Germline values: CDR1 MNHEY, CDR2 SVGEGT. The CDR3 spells CASSFTGFSYEQYF. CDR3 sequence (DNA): TGTGCCAGCAGTTTTACGGGTTTCAGCTACGAGCAGTACTTC.

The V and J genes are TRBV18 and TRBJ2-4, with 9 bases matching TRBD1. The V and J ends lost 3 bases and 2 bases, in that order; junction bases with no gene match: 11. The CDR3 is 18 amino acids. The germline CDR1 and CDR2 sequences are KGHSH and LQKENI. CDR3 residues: CASSPVTRQGGSKNIQYF. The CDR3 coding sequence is TGTGCCAGCTCACCGGTTACCCGACAGGGGGGATCCAAAAACATTCAGTACTTC.